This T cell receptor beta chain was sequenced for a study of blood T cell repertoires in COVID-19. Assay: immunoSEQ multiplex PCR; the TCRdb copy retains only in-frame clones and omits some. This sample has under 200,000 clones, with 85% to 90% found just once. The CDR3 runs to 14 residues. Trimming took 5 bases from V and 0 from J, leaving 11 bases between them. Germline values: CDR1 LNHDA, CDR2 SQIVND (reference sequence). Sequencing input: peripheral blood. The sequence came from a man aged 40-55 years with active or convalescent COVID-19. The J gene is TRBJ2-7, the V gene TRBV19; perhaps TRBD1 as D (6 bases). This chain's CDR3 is CASSGQGSSYEQYF. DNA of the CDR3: TGTGCCAGTAGTGGGCAGGGGAGCTCCTACGAGCAGTACTTC. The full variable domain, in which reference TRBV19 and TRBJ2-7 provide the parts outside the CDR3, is DGGITQSPKYLFRKEGQNVTLSCEQNLNHDAMYWYRQDPGQGLRLIYYSQIVNDFQKGDIAEGYSVSREKKESFPLTVTSAQKNPTAFYLCASSGQGSSYEQYFGPGTRLTVT.